This T cell receptor (beta chain) was identified in a study of T-cell memory formation after mild COVID-19. For the study at large: TCR clusters were mostly donor specific. Study-level results: From day 15 to 85, contracting clones were balanced between CD4 and CD8, whereas later expanders leaned toward CD4+. Detection of some responders pre-infection suggested pre-existing cross-reactive memory T cells participated.

5'RACE primed at constant segments yielded TCR alpha and TCR beta cDNA libraries bearing sample barcodes and UMIs. TCRdb re-called the 5' RACE reads through MiXCR, storing one row per CDR3 protein. Of 150,000 to 200,000 distinct CDR3 sequences in the sample, about 14% were seen once. This clonotype was counted a few times. Its antigen is undetermined. Material for sequencing was PBMCs or a T cell subset sorted from them (not recorded which). This TCR was sampled from an adult woman who had mild COVID-19 (a few samples of this study predate the infection). Cell type and time point are not known.

In DNA, the CDR3 is TGTGCCAGCAGTAACAATGAGCAGTTCTTC. Its protein product is CASSNNEQFF. The chain has TRBV12-3 or TRBV12-4 and TRBJ2-1; D is uncertain. The V and J ends lost 5 bases and 5 bases respectively, with 1 base between them. The CDR3 runs 10 residues.